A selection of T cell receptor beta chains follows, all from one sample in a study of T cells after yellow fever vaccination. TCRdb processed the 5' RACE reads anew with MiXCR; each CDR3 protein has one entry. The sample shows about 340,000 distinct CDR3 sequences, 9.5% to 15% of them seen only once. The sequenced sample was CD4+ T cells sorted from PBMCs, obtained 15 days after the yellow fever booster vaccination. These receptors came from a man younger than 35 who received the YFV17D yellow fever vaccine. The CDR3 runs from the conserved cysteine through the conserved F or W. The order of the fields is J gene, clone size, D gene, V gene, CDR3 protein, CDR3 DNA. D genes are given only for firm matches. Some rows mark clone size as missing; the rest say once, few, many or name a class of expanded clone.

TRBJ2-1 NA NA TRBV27 CASSFSPGRGLPNEQFF TGTGCCAGCAGTTTTTCCCCGGGGAGGGGGCTGCCCAATGAGCAGTTCTTC
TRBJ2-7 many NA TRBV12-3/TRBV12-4 CASSLGRGEQYF TGTGCCAGCAGCTTGGGCCGAGGCGAGCAGTACTTC
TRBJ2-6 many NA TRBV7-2 CASIPRGLGANVLTF TGTGCCAGCATCCCCCGGGGGTTGGGGGCCAACGTCCTGACTTTC
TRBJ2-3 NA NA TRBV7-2 CASSFRESDTQYF TGTGCCAGCAGCTTTAGGGAATCAGATACGCAGTATTTT
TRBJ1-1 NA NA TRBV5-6 CASSLGLGAPGTEAFF TGTGCCAGCAGCTTAGGTCTGGGGGCTCCCGGAACTGAAGCTTTCTTT
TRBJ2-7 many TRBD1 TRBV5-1 CASTPGGSYEQYF TGCGCCAGCACGCCAGGGGGATCTTACGAGCAGTACTTC
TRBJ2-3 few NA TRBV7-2 CASSLENRVADTQYF TGTGCCAGCAGCTTAGAGAACAGGGTTGCAGATACGCAGTATTTT
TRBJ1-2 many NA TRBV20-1 CSVHANYGYTF TGCAGTGTCCACGCTAACTATGGCTACACCTTC
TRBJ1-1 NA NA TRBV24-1 CATSDWDYTEAFF TGTGCCACCAGTGATTGGGACTACACTGAAGCTTTCTTT
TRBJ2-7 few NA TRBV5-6 CASSTVHGVLVEQYF TGTGCCAGCAGCACGGTTCATGGGGTCCTTGTCGAGCAGTACTTC
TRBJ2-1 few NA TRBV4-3 CASSQEGRSNEQFF TGCGCCAGCAGCCAAGAGGGGCGCTCCAATGAGCAGTTCTTC
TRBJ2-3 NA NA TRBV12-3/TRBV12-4 CASRPTGTDTQYF TGTGCCAGCAGGCCGACAGGCACAGATACGCAGTATTTT
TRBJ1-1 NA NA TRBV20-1 CSARAPGRVSEAFF TGCAGTGCTAGAGCCCCGGGCAGGGTCTCTGAAGCTTTCTTT
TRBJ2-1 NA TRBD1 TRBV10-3 CAISVLGQGVNEQFF TGTGCCATCAGTGTATTGGGACAGGGCGTCAATGAGCAGTTCTTC
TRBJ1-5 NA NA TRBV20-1 CSAHLGVDQPQHF TGCAGTGCTCACCTCGGGGTGGATCAGCCCCAGCATTTT
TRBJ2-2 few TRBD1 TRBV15 CATIGSPSNRGQTGELFF TGTGCCACCATCGGTTCCCCATCAAACAGGGGGCAGACCGGGGAGCTGTTTTTT
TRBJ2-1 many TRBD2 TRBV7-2 CASNLPVAGGLEQFF TGTGCCAGCAACCTTCCCGTAGCGGGGGGGCTGGAGCAGTTCTTC
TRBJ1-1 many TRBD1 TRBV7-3 CASSPGQGAEAFF TGTGCCAGCAGCCCAGGACAGGGGGCTGAAGCTTTCTTT
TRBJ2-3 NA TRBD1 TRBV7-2 CASSLPTGGDTQYF TGTGCCAGCAGCCTCCCGACAGGGGGAGATACGCAGTATTTT
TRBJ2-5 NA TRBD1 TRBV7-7 CASSLGTGGNQETQYF TGTGCCAGCAGCTTGGGGACAGGGGGCAACCAAGAGACCCAGTACTTC
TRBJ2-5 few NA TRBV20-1 CSASLGEETQYF TGCAGTGCCAGTCTCGGGGAAGAGACCCAGTACTTC
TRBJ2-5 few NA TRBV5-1 CASSLTGAYQETQYF TGCGCCAGCAGTTTGACAGGCGCGTACCAAGAGACCCAGTACTTC
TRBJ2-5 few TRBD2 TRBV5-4 CASSLGAGGPTIGTQYF TGTGCCAGCAGCTTGGGTGCGGGGGGGCCCACCATAGGGACCCAGTACTTC
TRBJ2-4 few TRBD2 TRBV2 CASTPELAGGNIQYF TGTGCCAGCACACCAGAACTAGCGGGAGGAAACATTCAGTACTTC
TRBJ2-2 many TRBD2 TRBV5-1 CASGLAGNTGELFF TGCGCCAGCGGCCTAGCGGGGAACACCGGGGAGCTGTTTTTT
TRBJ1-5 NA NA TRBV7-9 CASSLAATRDQPQHF TGTGCCAGCAGCTTAGCGGCTACCAGAGATCAGCCCCAGCATTTT
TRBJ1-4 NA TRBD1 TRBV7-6 CASSPPGQGYEKLFF TGTGCCAGCAGTCCTCCGGGACAGGGGTACGAAAAACTGTTTTTT
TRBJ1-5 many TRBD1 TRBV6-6 CASSYTDRAQPQHF TGTGCCAGCAGTTATACGGACAGGGCTCAGCCCCAGCATTTT
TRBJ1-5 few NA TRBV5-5 CASSFGGMDQPQHF TGTGCCAGCAGCTTCGGGGGTATGGATCAGCCCCAGCATTTT
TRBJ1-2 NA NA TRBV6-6 CASSSAVNYGYTF TGTGCCAGCAGTTCGGCGGTTAACTATGGCTACACCTTC
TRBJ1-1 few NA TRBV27 CASSFPGRRTEAFF TGTGCCAGCAGTTTTCCGGGACGGAGGACTGAAGCTTTCTTT
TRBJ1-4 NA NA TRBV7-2 CASSSNRGPGERLFF TGTGCCAGCAGCTCAAACCGGGGGCCCGGAGAACGACTGTTTTTT
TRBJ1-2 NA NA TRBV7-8 CASSRTGPGHGYTF TGTGCCAGCAGCCGTACAGGGCCAGGCCATGGCTACACCTTC
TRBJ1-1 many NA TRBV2 CASTQNTEAFF TGTGCCAGCACACAGAACACTGAAGCTTTCTTT
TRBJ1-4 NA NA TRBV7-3 CASRIIYGAEKLFF TGTGCCAGCAGGATTATATACGGAGCTGAAAAACTGTTTTTT
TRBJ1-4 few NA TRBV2 CASIEYRANEKLFF TGTGCCAGCATCGAGTACAGGGCGAATGAAAAACTGTTTTTT
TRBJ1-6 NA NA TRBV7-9 CASSLPDSPLHF TGTGCCAGCAGCTTACCGGATTCACCCCTCCACTTT
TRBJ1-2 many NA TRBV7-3 CASSLLGGYGYTF TGTGCCAGCAGCTTATTGGGGGGCTATGGCTACACCTTC
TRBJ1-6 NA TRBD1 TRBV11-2 CASSLDQGVSPLHF TGTGCCAGCAGCTTAGATCAGGGGGTATCACCCCTCCACTTT
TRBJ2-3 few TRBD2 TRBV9 CASSATTLAGGSQGTDTQYF TGTGCCAGCAGCGCCACCACCCTAGCGGGGGGTTCTCAGGGCACAGATACGCAGTATTTT
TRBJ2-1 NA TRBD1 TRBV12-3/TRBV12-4 CASSFYSGQGWNEQFF TGTGCCAGCAGTTTTTACAGTGGACAGGGATGGAATGAGCAGTTCTTC
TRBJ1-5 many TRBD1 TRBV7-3 CASSPTYGTGDQPQHF TGTGCCAGCAGCCCGACCTATGGGACAGGGGATCAGCCCCAGCATTTT
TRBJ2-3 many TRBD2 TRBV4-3 CASSIQRGGLTDTQYF TGCGCCAGCAGCATCCAGCGGGGGGGCCTCACAGATACGCAGTATTTT